This TCR beta chain was sequenced for a study of cytomegalovirus exposure and HLA in healthy donors. General study points: Presence/absence analyses assumed roughly uniform sequencing depth across donors. Donors belonging to an Asian-associated ancestry cluster reportedly showed fewer N-insertions in productive TCRs than the approximately 680-donor mean, according to what a later analysis found. The productive fraction for most TCR beta V segments was about 87% or about 30% in an earlier analysis. Later analysis showed most CMV-associated TCR beta chains appearing HLA-restricted.

In regard to this clone: What it binds is unknown.

13 Jbeta primers and 60 Vbeta primers were used for the PCR. Data came from immunoSEQ multiplex PCR; TCRdb stores just in-frame clones and leaves some out. This sample carries about 140,000 clones, approximately 77% of them seen once, and the ten largest clones take 4.5% to 6%. This CDR3 comprises 11 residues. The V end lost 4 bases, the J end lost 2 bases, and 3 bases lay between the germline ends. In germline, CDR1 is SGHTA, CDR2 FQGNSA. The rearrangement links TRBV7-2 to TRBJ2-7, with D hard to call. The TCR was taken from a woman in her forties or fifties in good health and CMV-seronegative. The specimen sequenced was PBMCs. The CDR3 bases are TGTGCCAGCAGCTCCACCTACGAGCAGTACTTC. Protein: CASSSTYEQYF.